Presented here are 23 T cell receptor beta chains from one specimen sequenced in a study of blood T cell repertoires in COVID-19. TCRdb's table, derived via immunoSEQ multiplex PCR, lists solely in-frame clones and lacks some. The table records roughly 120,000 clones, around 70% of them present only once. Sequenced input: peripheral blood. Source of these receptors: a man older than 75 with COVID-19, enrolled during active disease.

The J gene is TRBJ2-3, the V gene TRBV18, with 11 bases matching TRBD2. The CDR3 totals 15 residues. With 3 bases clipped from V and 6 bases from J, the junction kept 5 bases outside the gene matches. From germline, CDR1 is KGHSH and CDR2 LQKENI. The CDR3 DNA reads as TGTGCCAGCTCACCCACTAGCGGGAGCAGTGATACGCAGTATTTT. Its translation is CASSPTSGSSDTQYF.

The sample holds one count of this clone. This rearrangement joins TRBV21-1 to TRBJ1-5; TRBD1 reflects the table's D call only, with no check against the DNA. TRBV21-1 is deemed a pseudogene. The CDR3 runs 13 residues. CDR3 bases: TGTGCCAGCAGTGACAGTACCAATCAGCCCCAGCATTTT. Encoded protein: CASSDSTNQPQHF.

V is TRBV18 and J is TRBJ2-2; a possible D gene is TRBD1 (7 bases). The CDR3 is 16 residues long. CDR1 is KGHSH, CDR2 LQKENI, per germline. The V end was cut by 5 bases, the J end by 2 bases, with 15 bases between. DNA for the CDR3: TGTGCCAGCTCATCGGTTCAGGGGGGCAACACCGGGGAGCTGTTTTTT. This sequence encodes CASSSVQGGNTGELFF.

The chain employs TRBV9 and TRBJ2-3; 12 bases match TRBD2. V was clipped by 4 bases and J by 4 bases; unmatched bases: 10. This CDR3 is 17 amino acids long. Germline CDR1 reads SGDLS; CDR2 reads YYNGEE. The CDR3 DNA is TGTGCCAGCAGCACCCCAGCTAGCGGGAGGGTCCCAGATACGCAGTATTTT. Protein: CASSTPASGRVPDTQYF. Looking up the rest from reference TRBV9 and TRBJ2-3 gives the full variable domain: DSGVTQTPKHLITATGQRVTLRCSPRSGDLSVYWYQQSLDQGLQFLIQYYNGEERAKGNILERFSAQQFPDLHSELNLSSLELGDSALYFCASSTPASGRVPDTQYFGPGTRLTVL.

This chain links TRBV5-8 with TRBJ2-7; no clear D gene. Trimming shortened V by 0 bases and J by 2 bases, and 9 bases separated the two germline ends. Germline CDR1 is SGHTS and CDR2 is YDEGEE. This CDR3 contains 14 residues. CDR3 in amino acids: CASSLGLPAYEQYF. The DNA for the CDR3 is TGTGCCAGCAGCTTGGGACTCCCCGCCTACGAGCAGTACTTC.

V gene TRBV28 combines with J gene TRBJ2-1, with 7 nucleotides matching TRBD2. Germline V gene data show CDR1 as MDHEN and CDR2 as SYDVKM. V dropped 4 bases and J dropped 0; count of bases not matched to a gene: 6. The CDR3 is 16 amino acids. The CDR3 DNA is TGTGCCAGCAGTTCCGGAGCGGGGAGCTCCTACAATGAGCAGTTCTTC. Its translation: CASSSGAGSSYNEQFF.

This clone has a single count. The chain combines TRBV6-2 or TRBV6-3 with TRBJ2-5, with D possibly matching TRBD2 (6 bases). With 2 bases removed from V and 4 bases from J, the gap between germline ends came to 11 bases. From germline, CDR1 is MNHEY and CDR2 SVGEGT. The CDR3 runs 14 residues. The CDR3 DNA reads TGTGCCAGCAGTTACGGGGGGTTGGGAGAGACCCAGTACTTC. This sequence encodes CASSYGGLGETQYF.

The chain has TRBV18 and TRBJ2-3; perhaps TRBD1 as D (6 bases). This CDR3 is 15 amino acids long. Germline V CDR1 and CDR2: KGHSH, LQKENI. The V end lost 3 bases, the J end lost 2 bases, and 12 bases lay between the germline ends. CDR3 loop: CASSPNRAYTDTQYF. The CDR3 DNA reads TGTGCCAGCTCACCTAACAGGGCCTACACAGATACGCAGTATTTT.

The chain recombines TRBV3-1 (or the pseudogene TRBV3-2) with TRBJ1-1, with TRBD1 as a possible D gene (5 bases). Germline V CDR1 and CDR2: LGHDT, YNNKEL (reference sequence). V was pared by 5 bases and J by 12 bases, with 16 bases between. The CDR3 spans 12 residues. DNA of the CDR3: TGTGCCAGCAGCGGTGACAACAGGATTACTTTCTTT. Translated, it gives CASSGDNRITFF.

The CDR3 spells CASSLGQGYTEAFF. The CDR3 DNA reads TGTGCCAGCAGCTTGGGCCAGGGTTACACTGAAGCTTTCTTT. The chain uses TRBV5-6 and TRBJ1-1; the D gene is possibly TRBD1 (5 bases). The germline CDR1 and CDR2 sequences are SGHDT and YYEEEE. The CDR3 length is 14 residues. V shed 0 bases and J shed 3 bases, with 9 bases lying between them.

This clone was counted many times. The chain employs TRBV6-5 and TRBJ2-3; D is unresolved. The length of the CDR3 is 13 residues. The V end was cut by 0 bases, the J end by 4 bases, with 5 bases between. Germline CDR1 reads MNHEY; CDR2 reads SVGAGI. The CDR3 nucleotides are TGTGCCAGCAGTTACTCACTCTCAGATACGCAGTATTTT. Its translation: CASSYSLSDTQYF.

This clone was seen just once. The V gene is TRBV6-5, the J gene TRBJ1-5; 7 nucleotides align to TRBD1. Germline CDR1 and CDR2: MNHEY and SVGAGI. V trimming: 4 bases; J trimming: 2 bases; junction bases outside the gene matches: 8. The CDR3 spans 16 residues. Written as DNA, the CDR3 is TGTGCCAGCAGTTCTACCTACGGGACAGGCAATCAGCCCCAGCATTTT. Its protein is CASSSTYGTGNQPQHF.

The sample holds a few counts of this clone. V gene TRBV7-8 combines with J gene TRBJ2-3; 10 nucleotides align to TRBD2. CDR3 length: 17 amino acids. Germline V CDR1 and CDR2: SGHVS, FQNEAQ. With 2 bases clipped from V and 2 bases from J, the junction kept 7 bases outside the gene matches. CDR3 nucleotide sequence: TGTGCCAGCAGCTTATGGCCTAGCGGGAGCGACACAGATACGCAGTATTTT. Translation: CASSLWPSGSDTDTQYF.

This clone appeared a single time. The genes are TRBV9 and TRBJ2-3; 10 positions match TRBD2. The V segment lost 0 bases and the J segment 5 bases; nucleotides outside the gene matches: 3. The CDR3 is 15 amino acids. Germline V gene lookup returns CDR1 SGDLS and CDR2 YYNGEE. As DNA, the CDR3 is TGTGCCAGCAGCGTAGGGACTAGCGGCGGAGATACGCAGTATTTT. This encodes CASSVGTSGGDTQYF.

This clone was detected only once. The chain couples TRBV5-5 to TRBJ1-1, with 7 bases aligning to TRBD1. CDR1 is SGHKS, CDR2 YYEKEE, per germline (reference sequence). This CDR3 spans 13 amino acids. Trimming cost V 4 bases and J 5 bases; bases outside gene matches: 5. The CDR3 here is CASSRATGTEAFF. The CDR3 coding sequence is TGTGCCAGCAGCCGAGCGACAGGGACTGAAGCTTTCTTT. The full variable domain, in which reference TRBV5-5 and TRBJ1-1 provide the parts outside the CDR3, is DAGVTQSPTHLIKTRGQQVTLRCSPISGHKSVSWYQQVLGQGPQFIFQYYEKEERGRGNFPDRFSARQFPNYSSELNVNALLLGDSALYLCASSRATGTEAFFGQGTRLTVV.

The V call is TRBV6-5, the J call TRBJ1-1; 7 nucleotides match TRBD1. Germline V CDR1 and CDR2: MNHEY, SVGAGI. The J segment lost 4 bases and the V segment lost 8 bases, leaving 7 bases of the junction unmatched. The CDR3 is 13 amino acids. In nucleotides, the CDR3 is TGTGCCAGCGCGACAGGGAGAGTCACTGAAGCTTTCTTT. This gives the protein CASATGRVTEAFF.

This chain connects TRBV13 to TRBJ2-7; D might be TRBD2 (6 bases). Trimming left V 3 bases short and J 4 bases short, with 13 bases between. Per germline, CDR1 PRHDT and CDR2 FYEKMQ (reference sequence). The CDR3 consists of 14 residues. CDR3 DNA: TGTGCCAGCAGCTTGGCGCAGGAGGGTTACGAGCAGTACTTC. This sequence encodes CASSLAQEGYEQYF.

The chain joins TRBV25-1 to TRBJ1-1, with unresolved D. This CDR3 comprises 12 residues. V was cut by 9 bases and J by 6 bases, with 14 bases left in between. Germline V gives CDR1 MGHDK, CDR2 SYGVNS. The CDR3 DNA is TGTGCCAGTAGGGATGAGCGGGCTGAAGCTTTCTTT. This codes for CASRDERAEAFF.

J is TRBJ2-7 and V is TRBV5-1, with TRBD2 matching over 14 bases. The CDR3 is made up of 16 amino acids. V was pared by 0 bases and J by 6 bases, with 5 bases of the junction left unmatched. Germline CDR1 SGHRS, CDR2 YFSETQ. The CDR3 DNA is TGCGCCAGCAGCTTGGGGGTTGGACTAGCGGGAGGCGAGCAGTACTTC. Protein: CASSLGVGLAGGEQYF.

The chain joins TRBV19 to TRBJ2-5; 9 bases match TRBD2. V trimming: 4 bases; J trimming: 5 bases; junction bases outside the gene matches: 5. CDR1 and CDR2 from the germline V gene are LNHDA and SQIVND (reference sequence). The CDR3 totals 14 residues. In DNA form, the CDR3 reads TGTGCCAGTAGTAGCGGGAGGGCCGGTGAGACCCAGTACTTC. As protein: CASSSGRAGETQYF.

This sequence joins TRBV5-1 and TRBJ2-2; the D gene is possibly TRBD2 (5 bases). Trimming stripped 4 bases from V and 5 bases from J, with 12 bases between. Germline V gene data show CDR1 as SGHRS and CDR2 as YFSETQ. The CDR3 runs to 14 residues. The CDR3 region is CASSPNWETGELFF. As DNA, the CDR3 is TGCGCCAGCAGCCCCAATTGGGAGACCGGGGAGCTGTTTTTT.

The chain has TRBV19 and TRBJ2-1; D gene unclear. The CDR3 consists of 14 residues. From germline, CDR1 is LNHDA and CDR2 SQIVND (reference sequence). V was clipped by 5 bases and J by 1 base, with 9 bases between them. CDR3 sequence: CASSVGRSYNEQFF. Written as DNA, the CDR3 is TGTGCCAGTAGTGTGGGCCGGTCCTACAATGAGCAGTTCTTC.

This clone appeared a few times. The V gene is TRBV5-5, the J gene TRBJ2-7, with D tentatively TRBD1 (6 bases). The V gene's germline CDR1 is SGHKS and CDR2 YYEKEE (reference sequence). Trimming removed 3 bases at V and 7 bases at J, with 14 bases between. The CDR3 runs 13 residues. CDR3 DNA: TGTGCCAGCAGCTATGCAGGGGCAACGGAGCAGTACTTC. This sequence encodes CASSYAGATEQYF. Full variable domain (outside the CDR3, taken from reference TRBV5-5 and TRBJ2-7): DAGVTQSPTHLIKTRGQQVTLRCSPISGHKSVSWYQQVLGQGPQFIFQYYEKEERGRGNFPDRFSARQFPNYSSELNVNALLLGDSALYLCASSYAGATEQYFGPGTRLTVT.